The 9 T cell receptor beta chains reported below all come from one sample, sequenced in a study of CD8+CD57+ T cells in acquired aplastic anemia. Genomic DNA provided the template from which TCR beta VDJ and CDR3 profiles were obtained. TCRdb re-derived calls from the reads in MiXCR, one entry per CDR3 protein. Among more than 250,000 distinct CDR3 sequences listed, around 82% were seen once. All sequencing subjects had displayed CD8+CD57+ cell expansion on flow cytometry. The sequencing sample was made of sorted CD4+, CD8+, or CD8+CD57+ T cells (not recorded which) from PBMCs. All receptors come from a human donor with aplastic anemia.

V usage is TRBV5-6 and J usage is TRBJ2-2, with D maybe TRBD2 (6 bases). The CDR3 has 13 residues. Trimming stripped 0 bases from V and 6 bases from J, with 6 bases between. Germline V gene sequence: CDR1 SGHDT, CDR2 YYEEEE. This CDR3 reads CASSLGEAGELFF. CDR3 in DNA: TGTGCCAGCAGCTTGGGGGAGGCCGGGGAGCTGTTTTTT. The full variable domain, rest sourced from reference TRBV5-6 and TRBJ2-2, is DAGVTQSPTHLIKTRGQQVTLRCSPKSGHDTVSWYQQALGQGPQFIFQYYEEEERQRGNFPDRFSGHQFPNYSSELNVNALLLGDSALYLCASSLGEAGELFFGEGSRLTVL.

This sequence joins TRBV2 and TRBJ2-3; TRBD1 matches 7 bases. CDR1 SNHLY and CDR2 FYNNEI come from the germline V gene. The CDR3 is 17 residues long. The trim removed 6 bases at V and 1 base at J, leaving 13 bases unmatched. CDR3 sequence: CASSVAGTVTGTDTQYF. In DNA form, the CDR3 reads TGTGCCAGCAGCGTAGCCGGGACAGTAACGGGCACAGATACGCAGTATTTT.

In this sample, this clonotype turned up once. The chain links TRBV9 to TRBJ2-5, with D maybe TRBD2 (6 bases). V gave up 7 bases and J gave up 2 bases, with 18 bases separating them. The germline gives CDR1 SGDLS, CDR2 YYNGEE. The CDR3 sequence is 15 residues long. The CDR3 DNA sequence: TGTGCCAGCGGCCGCGCCGGGACTCAACAAGAGACCCAGTACTTC. Translating gives CASGRAGTQQETQYF.

A word on this clonotype: It is likely a read error, because the conserved phenylalanine at the end of the CDR3 is missing. Because the CDR3's place on the DNA is in doubt, the DNA is left out and the CDR3 is given as listed by TCRdb. The J gene is TRBJ2-3, the V gene TRBV9; the table's TRBD1 call for D was not verified on the DNA. Germline CDR1 and CDR2: SGDLS and YYNGEE. Counting both end residues, the CDR3 totals 13 amino acids. CDR3 amino acids: CASSGGDRDTQNI.

The J gene is TRBJ2-7, the V gene TRBV7-8; D gene uncertain. This CDR3 comprises 18 residues. The V and J ends lost 0 bases and 4 bases respectively, with 22 bases between them. Looked up from germline, CDR1 is SGHVS and CDR2 is FQNEAQ. The CDR3 is CASSLARGRATHYYEQYV. DNA for the CDR3: TGTGCCAGCAGCTTAGCGCGAGGCCGCGCAACGCATTATTACGAGCAGTACGTC.

This sequence joins TRBV10-2 and TRBJ2-3; D remains unclear. This CDR3 comprises 14 residues. CDR1 and CDR2 from the germline V gene are WSHSY and SAAADI. V was trimmed by 3 bases and J by 4 bases, leaving 11 bases between them. This CDR3 reads CASSDIGRADTQYF. In DNA form, the CDR3 reads TGCGCCAGCAGTGACATAGGGCGAGCAGATACGCAGTATTTT.

Turning to this clonotype: As the CDR3 is not closed by the conserved phenylalanine or tryptophan, this likely results from a read error. No DNA is shown, since the ends of the CDR3 on it are uncertain; the CDR3 is the one TCRdb lists. This sequence joins TRBV2 and TRBJ2-1; TRBD1 is taken as the D call from the table, unchecked against the DNA. Termini included, the CDR3 measures 16 amino acids. Per germline, CDR1 SNHLY and CDR2 FYNNEI. The CDR3 sequence: CASGDGGTDTQYFHLG.

In the case of this clonotype: In this CDR3 the conserved last residue, phenylalanine or tryptophan, is missing, so a read error is likely. The DNA is omitted, as the CDR3 cannot be located on it reliably, and the CDR3 follows TCRdb's listing. This chain joins TRBV7-9 and TRBJ2-3; the table's D call of TRBD2 was not tested on the DNA. The CDR3 has 13 residues if both end residues are counted. Germline V lookup: CDR1 SEHNR, CDR2 FQNEAQ (reference sequence). The CDR3 sequence is CASGDERSGGSDE.

On this clonotype itself: Here the CDR3 omits its conserved ending phenylalanine or tryptophan, so a read error is the likely source. The DNA is omitted, as the CDR3 cannot be located on it reliably, and the CDR3 follows TCRdb's listing. The V call is TRBV7-8, the J call TRBJ2-3; the D call in the table, TRBD1, was not verified against the DNA. CDR1 and CDR2 from the germline V gene are SGHVS and FQNEAQ. Inclusive of both ends, the CDR3 amounts to 13 amino acids. The CDR3: CASRYGGAAEKYY.